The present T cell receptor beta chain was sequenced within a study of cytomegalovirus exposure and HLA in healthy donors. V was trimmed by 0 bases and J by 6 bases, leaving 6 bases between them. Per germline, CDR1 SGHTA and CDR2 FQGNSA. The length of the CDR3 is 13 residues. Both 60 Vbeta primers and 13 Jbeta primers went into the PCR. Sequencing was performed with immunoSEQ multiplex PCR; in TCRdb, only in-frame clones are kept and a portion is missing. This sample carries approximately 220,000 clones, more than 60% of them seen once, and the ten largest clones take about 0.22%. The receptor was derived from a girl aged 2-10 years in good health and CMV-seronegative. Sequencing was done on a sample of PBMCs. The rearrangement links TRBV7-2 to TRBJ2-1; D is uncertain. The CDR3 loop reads CASSLARSNEQFF. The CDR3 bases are TGTGCCAGCAGCTTAGCGCGAAGCAATGAGCAGTTCTTC.